These T cell receptor beta chains were read from a single sample in a study of T cell changes during pregnancy in multiple sclerosis. Data came from immunoSEQ multiplex PCR; TCRdb stores just in-frame clones and leaves some out. This sample yields over 50,000 clones, of which about 87% are seen a single time; almost 0.9% belongs to the top ten. Sequenced here: peripheral blood, sampled in the first trimester of pregnancy. The receptors come from a female donor in good health, enrolled as a control in a pregnancy study. The CDR3 runs from the conserved cysteine through the conserved F or W. A D gene is named only where the DNA matches it firmly. A clone size is listed for some rows: how often the clone was seen (once, few, many), or a class if it is expanded.

j_call clone_size d_call v_call cdr3_nt cdr3_aa
TRBJ1-4 . . TRBV6-5 TGTGCCAGCACTAAGCATCAGGGTTCTGAAAAACTGTTTTTT CASTKHQGSEKLFF
TRBJ2-1 few TRBD2 TRBV7-2 TGTGCCAGCAGCGGCAGGACTAGCGGGGGGGCCAATGAGCAGTTCTTC CASSGRTSGGANEQFF
TRBJ1-3 . . TRBV6-6 TGTGCCAGCACTAAACAGGGCTCTGGAAACACCATATATTTT CASTKQGSGNTIYF
TRBJ1-4 . TRBD1 TRBV5-4 TGTGCCAGCAGCCTCGGGACAGGGGATGCAACTAATGAAAAACTGTTTTTT CASSLGTGDATNEKLFF
TRBJ1-1 . TRBD1 TRBV27 TGTGCCAGCAGGCCGGACAGGGGACTTACTGAAGCTTTCTTT CASRPDRGLTEAFF
TRBJ1-1 few . TRBV7-9 TGTGCCAGCAGCCTGGACAGAGAAGCTTTCTTT CASSLDREAFF
TRBJ2-2 . . TRBV6-4 TGTGCCAGCAGTGATACCCGAGGCGGAAGCGGGGAGCTGTTTTTT CASSDTRGGSGELFF
TRBJ2-4 . TRBD2 TRBV4-3 TGCGCCAGCAGCCCTTTCTCCACTAGCGGCGAATTAGCCAAAAACATTCAGTACTTC CASSPFSTSGELAKNIQYF
TRBJ2-5 . . TRBV7-2 TGTGCCAGCAGCCTGAGTGTCCAAGAGACCCAGTACTTC CASSLSVQETQYF
TRBJ2-5 . . TRBV15 TGTGCCACCAGCGGAGAACATGGACGGCCGGCAAGGGAGTCCCAGTACTTC CATSGEHGRPARESQYF
TRBJ1-1 few . TRBV5-1 TGCGCCAGCAGCCCCACAGCGAACACTGAAGCTTTCTTT CASSPTANTEAFF
TRBJ2-4 . TRBD2 TRBV10-3 TGTGCCATCAGTGGTGGAGCGGGGGATACCCTAGCCAAAAACATTCAGTACTTC CAISGGAGDTLAKNIQYF
TRBJ1-2 . . TRBV7-2 TGTGCCAGCAGCTCCCGTCGAGGCGGCTATGGCTACACCTTC CASSSRRGGYGYTF
TRBJ1-5 . . TRBV23-1 TGCGCCAGCAGGGGGAGGCAGAATAGCAATCAGCCCCAGCATTTT CASRGRQNSNQPQHF
TRBJ2-7 . TRBD1 TRBV30 TGTGCCTGGAGGGGGGGGACAGGGGGAACCTACGAGCAGTACTTC CAWRGGTGGTYEQYF
TRBJ2-3 . . TRBV15 TGTGCCACCAGCAGACCAGGGGGGAGCTCTAGCACAGATACGCAGTATTTT CATSRPGGSSSTDTQYF
TRBJ1-5 . TRBD1 TRBV4-1 TGCGCCAGCAGCCAAGACCAGACAGGGCTTAGCAATCAGCCCCAGCATTTT CASSQDQTGLSNQPQHF
TRBJ2-7 few . TRBV5-5 TGTGCCAGCAGCCCATGGACGGGAAACTACGAGCAGTACTTC CASSPWTGNYEQYF
TRBJ1-5 few . TRBV27 TGTGCCAGCAGATCCGAGCGTCCGAGCAATCAGCCCCAGCATTTT CASRSERPSNQPQHF
TRBJ2-1 . TRBD2 TRBV19 TGTGCCAGTAGTGCGACTAGCGGGGGGGCGGTCAATGAGCAGTTCTTC CASSATSGGAVNEQFF
TRBJ2-3 once TRBD2 TRBV7-7 TGTGCTAGCAGCTTAGCGGGGGGGCGCAGAGATACGCAGTATTTT CASSLAGGRRDTQYF
TRBJ2-2 . . TRBV6-5 TGTGCCAGCAGAACGGGGGAGATATACGCCGGGGAGCTGTTTTTT CASRTGEIYAGELFF
TRBJ1-1 medium-sized TRBD1 TRBV19 TGTGCCAGTAGACAGGGGTCATGGGGTGAAGCTTTCTTT CASRQGSWGEAFF
TRBJ1-1 few . TRBV9 TGTGCCAGCAGCGAGGAGTGGGGGGCTGAAGCTTTCTTT CASSEEWGAEAFF
TRBJ2-1 . . TRBV27 TGTGCCAGCTTCGGGGGGCAGGGCAATGAGCAGTTCTTC CASFGGQGNEQFF
TRBJ1-2 . . TRBV15 TGTGCCACCAGCAGTGGCCCGGCGGGCAAGATCGGCTACACCTTC CATSSGPAGKIGYTF
TRBJ2-1 once TRBD1 TRBV7-2 TGTGCCAGCAGCGATTACGGGGACAGGATCTCCTACAATGAGCAGTTCTTC CASSDYGDRISYNEQFF
TRBJ1-4 . . TRBV6-1 TGTGCCAGCAGTGGGGAGGGACTCACTAATGAAAAACTGTTTTTT CASSGEGLTNEKLFF
TRBJ1-1 . . TRBV19 TGTGCCAGTAGTATGCGGGGGCCTATTGAAGCTTTCTTT CASSMRGPIEAFF
TRBJ1-2 . TRBD1 TRBV18 TGTGCCAGCTCACCCCTGTCTGACAGGGGTCATGGCTACACCTTC CASSPLSDRGHGYTF
TRBJ2-2 . . TRBV5-6 TGTGCCAGCAGCTTGGAAGGGACAACGAACACCGGGGAGCTGTTTTTT CASSLEGTTNTGELFF
TRBJ1-1 . . TRBV6-1 TGTGCCAGCAGCGAAGGGCGGGACACTGAAGCTTTCTTT CASSEGRDTEAFF
TRBJ2-3 . . TRBV27 TGTGCCAGCAGCCCTAGCACAGATACGCAGTATTTT CASSPSTDTQYF
TRBJ1-2 . . TRBV4-3 TGCGCCAGCAGCCAAGGAACGGTGTCCTATGGCTACACCTTC CASSQGTVSYGYTF
TRBJ2-7 . TRBD1 TRBV7-2 TGTGCCAGCAGCTTAGAGTACAGGGGTTACGAGCAGTACTTC CASSLEYRGYEQYF
TRBJ1-4 . TRBD1 TRBV7-2 TGTGCCAGCAGCTTGGTACAGGGGGGTTCGGGAAAACTGTTTTTT CASSLVQGGSGKLFF
TRBJ2-3 . TRBD1 TRBV27 TGTGCCAGCAGTTTACGGACAGGGCTCGATACGCAGTATTTT CASSLRTGLDTQYF
TRBJ1-3 . . TRBV7-9 TGTGCCAGCAGCTTGCTCGGGGAACGAAACACCATATATTTT CASSLLGERNTIYF
TRBJ1-2 . . TRBV30 TGTGCCTGGAGTGTACGATTTAGGGGTGGCTACACCTTC CAWSVRFRGGYTF
TRBJ2-7 once . TRBV7-2 TGTGCCAGCAGCCCCCAGGGGCTCGACGAGCAGTACTTC CASSPQGLDEQYF
TRBJ1-2 . . TRBV6-5 TGTGCCAGCAACCCCGGACAGACCCTTAACTATGGCTACACCTTC CASNPGQTLNYGYTF
TRBJ2-3 . TRBD1 TRBV12-5 TGTGCTAGTGGTTTGGAGACAGGGCGCACAGATACGCAGTATTTT CASGLETGRTDTQYF
TRBJ1-2 . . TRBV7-8 TGTGCCAGCAGCTTTTCAGGGCATGGCTACACCTTC CASSFSGHGYTF
TRBJ1-6 few . TRBV2 TGTGCCAGCAGTGGGGACACGTCGCTTTCTTCCCTCCACTTT CASSGDTSLSSLHF
TRBJ1-5 . TRBD1 TRBV19 TGTGCCAGTAGTCCAAGGACAGGTTATAGCAATCAGCCCCAGCATTTT CASSPRTGYSNQPQHF
TRBJ2-7 . TRBD2 TRBV4-3 TGCGCCAGCAGCCTTGGGACTAGCGGGGGGGGAAGGGGATCCTACGAGCAGTACTTC CASSLGTSGGGRGSYEQYF
TRBJ2-5 . . TRBV9 TGTGCCAGCAGCGAGGGCCATAGGGGGGGACAAGAGACCCAGTACTTC CASSEGHRGGQETQYF
TRBJ1-3 . . TRBV30 TGTGCCTGCCCTAGCAGGTCTGGCGGAAACACCATATATTTT CACPSRSGGNTIYF